Shown below are 10 T cell receptor beta chains from a single sample sequenced in a study of CD8 T cells in Susac syndrome. RNA totalling 0.5 to 1 ug underwent reverse transcription with random hexamers. From the immunoSEQ multiplex PCR reads, TCRdb called clonotypes with MiXCR, one entry per CDR3 protein. Among around 230,000 distinct CDR3 sequences listed, 95% to 97% were seen once. Sequencing was performed on CD4+ T cells from PBMCs. The receptors shown here come from a human donor with Susac syndrome.

This clonotype was found once. This chain links TRBV6-5 with TRBJ1-1; D perhaps matches TRBD1 (6 bases). V lost 6 bases and J lost 10, with 18 bases in between. Germline CDR1 MNHEY, CDR2 SVGAGI. The CDR3 extends over 13 amino acids. The DNA for the CDR3 is TGTGCCAGCAGCCTCCACCTGGACAGTCGAGCTTTCTTT. Amino acids: CASSLHLDSRAFF.

The genes are TRBV9 and TRBJ2-7, with D tentatively TRBD1 (5 bases). CDR3 length: 14 residues. Germline loops: CDR1 SGDLS, CDR2 YYNGEE. The ends were cut back, 0 bases at V and 3 bases at J, with 10 bases in the middle. The CDR3 nucleotides are TGTGCCAGCAGCGTAGATCCAGGGATCTACGAGCAGTACTTC. This codes for CASSVDPGIYEQYF. The full variable domain, its missing parts supplied by reference TRBV9 and TRBJ2-7, is DSGVTQTPKHLITATGQRVTLRCSPRSGDLSVYWYQQSLDQGLQFLIQYYNGEERAKGNILERFSAQQFPDLHSELNLSSLELGDSALYFCASSVDPGIYEQYFGPGTRLTVT.

This rearrangement joins TRBV15 to TRBJ1-1; unclear D gene. The germline V gene has CDR1 LNHNV and CDR2 YYDKDF (reference sequence). The germline V and J ends were trimmed by 3 bases and 0 bases, with 11 bases remaining between them. This CDR3 region has 15 residues. The CDR3 protein is CATSRSRDMNTEAFF. The CDR3 nucleotides are TGTGCCACCAGCAGGTCGCGAGACATGAACACTGAAGCTTTCTTT.

This sequence joins TRBV7-2 and TRBJ2-3, with 10 bases identical to TRBD2. Germline trimming cut 0 bases from V and 6 bases from J; bases unmatched to any gene: 3. Germline V gene lookup returns CDR1 SGHTA and CDR2 FQGNSA. The CDR3 contains 15 residues. The CDR3 DNA is TGTGCCAGCAGCTTAGCGCTAGCGGGAGCTGATACGCAGTATTTT. Encoded protein: CASSLALAGADTQYF.

The gene calls are TRBV27 and TRBJ1-2, with D possibly being TRBD1 (6 bases). The CDR3 runs 15 residues. Deletions cut 6 bases from V and 4 bases from J, with 18 bases between. Looked up from germline, CDR1 is MNHEY and CDR2 is SMNVEV (reference sequence). The CDR3 bases are TGTGCCAGCAGCCGCCTAGGGGGTGGCGGCTATGGCTACACCTTC. It is translated as CASSRLGGGGYGYTF.

This chain joins TRBV20-1 and TRBJ2-7, with 7 bases matching TRBD1. This CDR3 has 13 residues. Looked up from germline, CDR1 is DFQATT and CDR2 is SNEGSKA (reference sequence). V shed 4 bases, J shed 3 bases, and the junction held 6 bases outside the gene matches. The CDR3 DNA reads TGCAGTGCTACCTGGGACAGCCTCTACGAGCAGTACTTC. Residues: CSATWDSLYEQYF.

The V call is TRBV30, the J call TRBJ2-7, with D uncertain. This CDR3 has 12 amino acids. V gave up 3 bases and J gave up 2 bases, with 8 bases separating them. CDR1 is GTSNPN, CDR2 SVGIG, per germline (reference sequence). The CDR3 here is CAWRIYTYEQYF. The CDR3 nucleotides are TGTGCCTGGAGAATATACACCTACGAGCAGTACTTC.

The genes are TRBV27 and TRBJ1-5, with D perhaps TRBD1 (6 bases). CDR3 size: 16 residues. V dropped 6 bases and J dropped 4 bases, with 19 bases sitting between them. Germline loops: CDR1 MNHEY, CDR2 SMNVEV (reference sequence). CDR3 in amino acids: CASSLLGGSGNQPQHF. Written as DNA, the CDR3 is TGTGCCAGCAGCCTCCTAGGGGGGTCGGGGAATCAGCCCCAGCATTTT.

The chain uses TRBV18 and TRBJ1-5, with D perhaps matching TRBD1 (5 bases). The V and J ends lost 3 bases and 7 bases respectively, with 22 bases between them. Germline V gene sequence: CDR1 KGHSH, CDR2 LQKENI. This CDR3 has 17 amino acids. The CDR3 sequence: CASSPRSSGRVGQPQHF. In nucleotides, the CDR3 is TGTGCCAGCTCACCGCGGAGTTCGGGCAGGGTTGGACAGCCCCAGCATTTT.

This chain connects TRBV12-3 or TRBV12-4 to TRBJ2-1; 8 bases align to TRBD1. The trim removed 5 bases at V and 7 bases at J, leaving 7 bases unmatched. The CDR3 spans 14 residues. CDR3 coding DNA: TGTGCCAGCAGTCCCCGGGACAGGTCTAATGAGCAGTTCTTC. It translates to CASSPRDRSNEQFF.